The present entry profiles one T cell receptor beta chain with its context. The J segment lost 8 bases and the V segment lost 0 bases, leaving 9 bases of the junction unmatched. CDR1 and CDR2 from the germline V gene are SGHVS and FQNEAQ. The CDR3 is 15 amino acids. Original data processing: Amplification from reference gene primers served as the basis for estimated nucleated cell counts. Measured with immunoSEQ multiplex PCR; TCRdb has only the in-frame clones, and not every one. V and J calls and clone size follow that table, whereas D and trimming were derived from the DNA. The table shows over 200,000 clones, with nearly 90% occurring only once. The age range of participants was about 18 to 95 years, with residence in roughly 25 US areas. Participants' own reports of clinical history determined their cohort assignment. The entry originates in a study of blood T cell repertoires in COVID-19.

Specimen: PBMCs or T cells enriched from blood (not recorded which). The TCR sequence derives from a man in his thirties or forties who had recovered from COVID-19. The rearrangement links TRBV7-8 to TRBJ1-2; 7 bases align to TRBD1. For the CDR3, the DNA is TGTGCCAGCAGCTTAGCAGGGGGCGCGAGAGACGGCTACACCTTC. This sequence encodes CASSLAGGARDGYTF. Using reference TRBV7-8 and TRBJ1-2 for the parts outside the CDR3, the full variable domain is GAGVSQSPRYKVAKRGQDVALRCDPISGHVSLFWYQQALGQGPEFLTYFQNEAQLDKSGLPSDRFFAERPEGSVSTLKIQRTQQEDSAVYLCASSLAGGARDGYTFGSGTRLTVV.